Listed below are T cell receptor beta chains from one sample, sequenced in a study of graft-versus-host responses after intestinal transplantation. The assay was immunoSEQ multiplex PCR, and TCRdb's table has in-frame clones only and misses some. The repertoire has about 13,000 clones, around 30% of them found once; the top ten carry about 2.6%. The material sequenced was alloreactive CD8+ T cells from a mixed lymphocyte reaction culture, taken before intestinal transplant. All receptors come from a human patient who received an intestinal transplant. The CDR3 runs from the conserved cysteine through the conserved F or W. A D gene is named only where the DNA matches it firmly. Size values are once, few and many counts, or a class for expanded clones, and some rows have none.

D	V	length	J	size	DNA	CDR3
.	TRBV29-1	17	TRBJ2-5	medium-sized	TGCAGCGTTGAAACAAGGGGTAGCGCTTGGGAACAAGAGACCCAGTACTTC	CSVETRGSAWEQETQYF
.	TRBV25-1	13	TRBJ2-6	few	TGTGCCAGCCGCCTTTCTGGGGCCAACGTCCTGACTTTC	CASRLSGANVLTF
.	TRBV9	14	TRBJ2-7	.	TGTGCCAGCAGCGTAGGCTCGGGCGGGTACGAGCAGTACTTC	CASSVGSGGYEQYF
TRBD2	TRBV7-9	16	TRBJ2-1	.	TGTGCCAGCAGCTTATATCGCTCGACTAGCCGCGATGAGCAGTTCTTC	CASSLYRSTSRDEQFF
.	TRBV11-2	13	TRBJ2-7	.	TGTGCCAGCAGCTTAGTATTCACCTACGAGCAGTACTTC	CASSLVFTYEQYF
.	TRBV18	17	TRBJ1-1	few	TGTGCCAGCTCGCCTCTCGGACCATACCCCTTGGACACTGAAGCTTTCTTT	CASSPLGPYPLDTEAFF
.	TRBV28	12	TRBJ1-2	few	TGTGCCAGCAGTCCCCGGTTGAAGGGCTACACCTTC	CASSPRLKGYTF
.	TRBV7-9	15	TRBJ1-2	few	TGTGCCAGCAGCTTATCGTGGGGGGCAGCCTGGGGCTACACCTTC	CASSLSWGAAWGYTF
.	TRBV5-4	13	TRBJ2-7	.	TGTGCCAGCAGCCAAGAACAGCCCTACGAGCAGTACTTC	CASSQEQPYEQYF
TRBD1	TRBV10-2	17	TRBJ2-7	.	TGCGCCAGCAGTGGACACTCCAGGGGGCAGGGTTGGTACGAGCAGTACTTC	CASSGHSRGQGWYEQYF
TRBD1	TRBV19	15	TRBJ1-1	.	TGTGCCAGTAGTACCGGACAGGGTAGTCCCACTGAAGCTTTCTTT	CASSTGQGSPTEAFF
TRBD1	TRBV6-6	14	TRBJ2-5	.	TGTGCCAGCACTAGGACAGGGAGGATAGAGACCCAGTACTTC	CASTRTGRIETQYF
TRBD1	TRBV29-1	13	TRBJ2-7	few	TGCAGCGTTGAGACAGGGGGGTCGTACGAGCAGTACTTC	CSVETGGSYEQYF
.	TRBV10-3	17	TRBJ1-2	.	TGTGCCATCAGTGAGTCCCTCGGACGGGGGGTAGTTCGCGGCTACACCTTC	CAISESLGRGVVRGYTF
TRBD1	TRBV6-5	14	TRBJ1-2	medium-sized	TGTGCCAGCAGTTACTCGCAGGGGGTCTATGGCTACACCTTC	CASSYSQGVYGYTF
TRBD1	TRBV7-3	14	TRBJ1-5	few	TGTGCCAGCAGCGTAACAGGGGGCAATCAGCCCCAGCATTTT	CASSVTGGNQPQHF
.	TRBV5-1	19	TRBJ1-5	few	TGCGCCAGCAGCTTCCCGGGACTCTATTTACTCGATAGCAATCAGCCCCAGCATTTT	CASSFPGLYLLDSNQPQHF
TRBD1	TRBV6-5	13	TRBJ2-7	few	TGTGCCAGCAGCTGGACAGGCCCCTACGAGCAGTACTTC	CASSWTGPYEQYF
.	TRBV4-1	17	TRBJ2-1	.	TGCGCCAGCAGCCAAGGCTGGCCGCTTAGGGAAAACAATGAGCAGTTCTTC	CASSQGWPLRENNEQFF
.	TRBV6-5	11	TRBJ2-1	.	TGTGCCAGCACCATATACAATGAGCAGTTCTTC	CASTIYNEQFF
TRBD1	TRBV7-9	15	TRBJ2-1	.	TGTGCCAGCAGCTTATTCGCAGGGGGCTACAATGAGCAGTTCTTC	CASSLFAGGYNEQFF
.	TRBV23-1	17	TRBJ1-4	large	TGCGCCAGCAGTCAATCACCAATAACAGGGTTGGGTGAAAAACTGTTTTTT	CASSQSPITGLGEKLFF
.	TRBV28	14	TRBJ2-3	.	TGTGCCAGCACTCCCCCTGAGGGGTCAGATACGCAGTATTTT	CASTPPEGSDTQYF
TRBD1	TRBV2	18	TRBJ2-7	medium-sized	TGTGCCAGCACCGAGGGTTGGACAGGCCGTCCGATTTCCTACGAGCAGTACTTC	CASTEGWTGRPISYEQYF
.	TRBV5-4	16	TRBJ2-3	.	TGTGCCAGCAGCTTGGCCCGAGGGCTAGCAGGGGATACGCAGTATTTT	CASSLARGLAGDTQYF
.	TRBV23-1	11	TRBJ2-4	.	TGCGCCAGCAGTCAAAGCTGGGTAGAATACTTC	CASSQSWVEYF